This paragraph covers one T cell receptor beta chain sequence. What it binds is not known. The V gene lost 0 bases and the J gene lost 4 bases, with 9 bases spanning the gap. The CDR3 is made up of 14 amino acids. Germline-derived CDR1 and CDR2 are SGHRS and YFSETQ. The sample belongs to a study of T-cell memory formation after mild COVID-19. The wider study: TCR clusters were largely donor specific.

Study-wide results and limits: The study found contracting CD4+ clones mainly in CM and EM and contracting CD8+ clones in EMRA. While clones contracting from day 15 to 85 were balanced between CD4 and CD8, later expanders leaned CD4+.

Barcoded TCR alpha and TCR beta cDNA libraries with UMIs came from 5'RACE using constant-segment primers. TCRdb re-called the 5' RACE reads with MiXCR, one entry per CDR3 protein. Found here are roughly 130,000 distinct CDR3 sequences, over 15% of them singletons; the top ten hold roughly 5.3%. The TCR originated in a man younger than 30 who had mild COVID-19 (a few samples of this study predate the infection). Cell type and time point are not known. Sequenced: PBMCs or a T cell subset sorted from them (not recorded which). J is TRBJ2-3 and V is TRBV5-1; D uncertain. The CDR3 DNA reads as TGCGCCAGCAGCTTGGCCGCGGACCCAGATACGCAGTATTTT. It translates to CASSLAADPDTQYF. Based on the CDR3 plus reference TRBV5-1 and TRBJ2-3, the full variable domain is KAGVTQTPRYLIKTRGQQVTLSCSPISGHRSVSWYQQTPGQGLQFLFEYFSETQRNKGNFPGRFSGRQFSNSRSEMNVSTLELGDSALYLCASSLAADPDTQYFGPGTRLTVL.